These 27 T cell receptor beta chains originate from one sample sequenced in a study of a mutant IDH1 vaccine in newly diagnosed glioma. Specified time point: week 35, safety follow-up. The vaccine gave 300 ug of a 20-mer mutant IDH1 peptide subcutaneously per dose. Assay: immunoSEQ multiplex PCR; the TCRdb copy retains only in-frame clones and omits some. This repertoire shows tens of thousands of clones, roughly four fifths found once; its top ten account for 4.5% to 5%. The antigens of these receptors remain unknown. Sequences were derived from PBMCs, sampled from a glioma patient whose treatment included an IDH1 peptide vaccine. All receptors derive from a man in his forties or fifties with glioma.

This sequence joins TRBV7-3 and TRBJ2-1; perhaps TRBD1 as D (5 bases). Trimming shortened V by 0 bases and J by 7 bases, and 10 bases separated the two germline ends. This CDR3 has 14 amino acids. Germline V gives CDR1 SGHTA, CDR2 FQGTGA. CDR3 DNA: TGTGCCAGCAGCTTAACGGTTGGGGCAAATGAGCAGTTCTTC. Protein sequence: CASSLTVGANEQFF.

The chain is built from TRBV19 and TRBJ2-7, with 10 positions matching TRBD1. This CDR3 contains 14 residues. Germline CDR1 is LNHDA and CDR2 is SQIVND (reference sequence). J lost 3 bases, V lost 1 base, and 0 bases had no gene match. CDR3 in amino acids: CASSIGTGGYEQYF. The CDR3 DNA is TGTGCCAGTAGTATAGGGACAGGGGGCTACGAGCAGTACTTC.

This clone appeared a single time. V gene TRBV7-2 combines with J gene TRBJ2-7; D tentatively fits TRBD1 or TRBD2 (5 bases each). The CDR3 consists of 15 residues. Per the germline V gene, CDR1 is SGHTA and CDR2 is FQGNSA. Trimming left V 7 bases short and J 3 bases short, with 19 bases between. The CDR3 here is CASILARDPGYEQYF. DNA of the CDR3: TGTGCCAGCATCCTCGCCCGGGACCCAGGCTACGAGCAGTACTTC.

This chain uses TRBV29-1 with TRBJ1-2, with 8 nucleotides matching TRBD1. With 6 bases clipped from V and 8 bases from J, the junction kept 5 bases outside the gene matches. There are 11 residues in the CDR3. Germline V gene data show CDR1 as SQVTM and CDR2 as ANQGSEA. The CDR3 sequence: CSVDREGGYTF. The CDR3 bases are TGCAGCGTGGACAGGGAGGGAGGCTACACCTTC.

This sequence joins TRBV7-9 and TRBJ1-5; TRBD1 agrees at 7 bases. Per germline, CDR1 SEHNR and CDR2 FQNEAQ (reference sequence). CDR3 length: 15 amino acids. The junction had 6 bases not matched to a gene; V was cut back by 5 bases and J by 2 bases. In DNA form, the CDR3 reads TGTGCCAGCAGCCCCACAGGGGACGGCAATCAGCCCCAGCATTTT. Its translation: CASSPTGDGNQPQHF.

V is TRBV5-1 and J is TRBJ1-1, with 7 bases fitting TRBD1. The junction had 13 bases not matched to a gene; V was cut back by 4 bases and J by 1 base. Germline V gives CDR1 SGHRS, CDR2 YFSETQ. This CDR3 region has 17 residues. This CDR3 reads CASSPAGTAKTNTEAFF. The DNA for the CDR3 is TGCGCCAGCAGCCCTGCAGGGACAGCCAAAACGAACACTGAAGCTTTCTTT.

The J gene is TRBJ1-1, the V gene TRBV30, with 11 bases that match TRBD1. Germline V gene lookup returns CDR1 GTSNPN and CDR2 SVGIG (reference sequence). V gave up 8 bases and J gave up 6 bases; unmatched junction bases: 5. The CDR3 consists of 12 residues. The CDR3, as DNA: TGTGCCCGGGACAGGGGGGGGGCTGAAGCTTTCTTT. Its translation: CARDRGGAEAFF. The entire variable domain, with the rest obtained from reference TRBV30 and TRBJ1-1, is as follows: SQTIHQWPATLVQPVGSPLSLECTVEGTSNPNLYWYRQAAGRGLQLLFYSVGIGQISSEVPQNLSASRPQDRQFILSSKKLLLSDSGFYLCARDRGGAEAFFGQGTRLTVV.

J is TRBJ1-2 and V is TRBV6-1, with 7 bases that match TRBD1. Germline V gene sequence: CDR1 MNHNS, CDR2 SASEGT. The CDR3 length is 15 residues. J lost 8 bases, V lost 7 bases, and 16 bases had no gene match. The CDR3 loop is CASTWEGGAGWGYTF. Written as DNA, the CDR3 is TGTGCCAGCACCTGGGAAGGGGGCGCTGGATGGGGCTACACCTTC.

This clone was detected only once. The CDR3 bases are TGTGCCAGTAGTTTTGCCGGGACAGGGGCAGAGACCCAGTACTTC. Translated, it gives CASSFAGTGAETQYF. The chain is built from TRBV19 and TRBJ2-5; 10 positions agree with TRBD1. V was pared by 5 bases and J by 4 bases, with 7 bases of the junction left unmatched. Germline CDR1 LNHDA, CDR2 SQIVND (reference sequence). This CDR3 comprises 15 residues.

The V gene is TRBV30, the J gene TRBJ1-5, with D perhaps matching TRBD1 (5 bases). CDR3 length: 14 residues. V lost 1 base and J lost 1, with 8 bases in between. From germline, CDR1 is GTSNPN and CDR2 SVGIG (reference sequence). The CDR3 spells CAWSAGRSNQPQHF. Written as DNA, the CDR3 is TGTGCCTGGAGTGCGGGACGGAGCAATCAGCCCCAGCATTTT.

V gene TRBV6-6 combines with J gene TRBJ1-3; D is possibly TRBD1 (6 bases). Trimming cost V 6 bases and J 0 bases, with 12 bases left between them. This CDR3 has 15 residues. CDR1 MNHNY and CDR2 SVGAGI come from the germline V gene (reference sequence). CDR3 bases: TGTGCCAGCAGCAACAGGGCCATCTCTGGAAACACCATATATTTT. The encoded protein is CASSNRAISGNTIYF.

This clone was found once. This rearrangement joins TRBV15 to TRBJ1-4; D is undetermined. The germline gives CDR1 LNHNV, CDR2 YYDKDF (reference sequence). Trimming left V 0 bases short and J 3 bases short, with 8 bases between. The CDR3 runs to 15 residues. This CDR3 reads CATSREGGSNEKLFF. In DNA, the CDR3 is TGTGCCACCAGCAGAGAAGGCGGGTCTAATGAAAAACTGTTTTTT.

The chain uses TRBV2 and TRBJ1-5; 8 bases are a match to TRBD1. The J segment lost 4 bases and the V segment lost 10 bases, leaving 3 bases of the junction unmatched. The CDR3 consists of 12 residues. Germline V gene lookup returns CDR1 SNHLY and CDR2 FYNNEI. The chain's CDR3 is CATRQGNQPQHF. CDR3 nucleotides: TGTGCCACTCGACAGGGGAATCAGCCCCAGCATTTT.

The rearrangement links TRBV7-8 to TRBJ1-2; weak D call: TRBD1 (5 bases). From germline, CDR1 is SGHVS and CDR2 FQNEAQ. V lost 5 bases to trimming and J lost 3 bases, with 10 bases between them. CDR3 length: 13 residues. The CDR3 region is CASSPGTYYGYTF. CDR3 sequence (DNA): TGTGCCAGCAGCCCTGGGACTTACTATGGCTACACCTTC.

V gene TRBV4-3 combines with J gene TRBJ2-3, with TRBD2 matching 15 bases. CDR3 length equals 18 residues. V trimming: 1 base; J trimming: 4 bases; junction bases outside the gene matches: 6. Germline CDR1 and CDR2: LGHNA and YSLEER. CDR3 sequence reads: CASSQAGLAGGSADTQYF. The CDR3 bases are TGCGCCAGCAGCCAAGCGGGACTAGCGGGGGGTAGCGCAGATACGCAGTATTTT.

This clone has more than one count but fewer than ten. The V gene is TRBV9, the J gene TRBJ2-5, with D unclear. Germline V gene sequence: CDR1 SGDLS, CDR2 YYNGEE. The length of the CDR3 is 13 residues. Between the trimmed V and J ends, which lost 4 bases and 0 bases, there was a span of 7 bases. The CDR3, as DNA: TGTGCCAGCAGCCCCTGGGACCAAGAGACCCAGTACTTC. This sequence encodes CASSPWDQETQYF.

This sequence joins TRBV5-1 and TRBJ2-2; TRBD1 matches 12 bases. The CDR3 is 16 amino acids. The germline CDR1 and CDR2 sequences are SGHRS and YFSETQ. V dropped 2 bases and J dropped 2; count of bases not matched to a gene: 1. DNA of the CDR3: TGCGCCAGCAGCTTCGGGACAGGGGGCAACACCGGGGAGCTGTTTTTT. It translates to CASSFGTGGNTGELFF.

This clone was counted between two and nine times. CDR3 loop: CASSSRSRDRDYSNQPQHF. In DNA, the CDR3 is TGTGCCAGCAGCTCAAGATCCCGGGACAGGGATTATAGCAATCAGCCCCAGCATTTT. The chain recombines TRBV12-1 with TRBJ1-5; the D call TRBD1 from the table was never checked on the DNA. TRBV12-1 is a pseudogene. The CDR3 totals 19 residues.

The V gene is TRBV10-3, the J gene TRBJ1-1; D unclear. The germline CDR1 and CDR2 sequences are ENHRY and SYGVKD. The germline V and J ends were trimmed by 8 bases and 2 bases, with 6 bases remaining between them. This CDR3 has 11 residues. The CDR3 DNA is TGTGCCATCCGAGGAAACACTGAAGCTTTCTTT. Its translation: CAIRGNTEAFF.

The CDR3 region has the DNA TGTGCCACCAGCAGAGATCCCCAGGCCCAAGAGACCCAGTACTTC. It is translated as CATSRDPQAQETQYF. The chain uses TRBV15 and TRBJ2-5; D call uncertain. This CDR3 is built from 15 residues. Deletions cut 0 bases from V and 1 base from J, with 9 bases between. CDR1 is LNHNV and CDR2 is YYDKDF in the germline V gene (reference sequence).

This clone qualifies as medium-sized. This chain links TRBV19 with TRBJ1-1; TRBD1 matches 7 bases. The CDR3 is 14 residues long. V lost 8 bases, J lost 0 bases, and 6 bases stayed unmatched. The germline gives CDR1 LNHDA, CDR2 SQIVND (reference sequence). Here the CDR3 reads CASAGDSLNTEAFF. Written as DNA, the CDR3 is TGTGCCAGTGCGGGGGACAGCTTGAACACTGAAGCTTTCTTT.

The V gene is TRBV5-1, the J gene TRBJ2-6; weak D call: TRBD2 (5 bases). The germline V gene has CDR1 SGHRS and CDR2 YFSETQ. Trimming pared 5 bases from V and 0 bases from J, leaving 6 bases between. CDR3 length: 14 amino acids. Here the CDR3 reads CASRRDSGANVLTF. DNA for the CDR3: TGCGCCAGCAGACGGGACTCTGGGGCCAACGTCCTGACTTTC.

The chain joins TRBV2 to TRBJ2-7; 7 nucleotides align to TRBD1. Germline lookup yields CDR1 SNHLY and CDR2 FYNNEI. This CDR3 has 14 residues. V shed 2 bases and J 3 bases; nucleotides not matched to a gene: 4. In nucleotides, the CDR3 is TGTGCCAGCAGTGAACGTGACAGGGTCTACGAGCAGTACTTC. Its protein product is CASSERDRVYEQYF.

The genes are TRBV29-1 and TRBJ2-7; the match to TRBD1 covers 8 bases. The germline V gene has CDR1 SQVTM and CDR2 ANQGSEA. V lost 2 bases to trimming and J lost 5 bases; unmatched junction nucleotides: 5. The length of the CDR3 is 13 residues. The CDR3 bases are TGCAGCGTTGAAACACAGGGGGGAAACGAGCAGTACTTC. Its translation: CSVETQGGNEQYF.

As for this clone: The DNA is left out, because the CDR3 cannot be placed on it with certainty; the CDR3 is given as TCRdb lists it. The chain recombines TRBV6-1 with TRBJ1-4; TRBD1 was called by the table and not checked on the DNA. The CDR3 spans 15 residues, counting both ends. The germline V gene encodes CDR1 MNHNS and CDR2 SASEGT. The CDR3 region is CASSEAPGQGQNCFF.

The J gene is TRBJ1-5, the V gene TRBV7-8; D is undetermined. This CDR3 has 15 residues. The germline gives CDR1 SGHVS, CDR2 FQNEAQ. Deletions cut 0 bases from V and 0 bases from J, with 6 bases between. CDR3 coding DNA: TGTGCCAGCAGCTTAGCACCTTATAGCAATCAGCCCCAGCATTTT. Translated: CASSLAPYSNQPQHF.

The CDR3 DNA reads TGCAGCGTTGAAAGGGGGGGTAAGGGCGAGCAGTACTTC. Translating gives CSVERGGKGEQYF. The chain recombines TRBV29-1 with TRBJ2-7; weak D call: TRBD2 (7 bases). There are 13 residues in the CDR3. With 2 bases removed from V and 6 bases from J, the gap between germline ends came to 14 bases. CDR1 and CDR2 from the germline V gene are SQVTM and ANQGSEA.